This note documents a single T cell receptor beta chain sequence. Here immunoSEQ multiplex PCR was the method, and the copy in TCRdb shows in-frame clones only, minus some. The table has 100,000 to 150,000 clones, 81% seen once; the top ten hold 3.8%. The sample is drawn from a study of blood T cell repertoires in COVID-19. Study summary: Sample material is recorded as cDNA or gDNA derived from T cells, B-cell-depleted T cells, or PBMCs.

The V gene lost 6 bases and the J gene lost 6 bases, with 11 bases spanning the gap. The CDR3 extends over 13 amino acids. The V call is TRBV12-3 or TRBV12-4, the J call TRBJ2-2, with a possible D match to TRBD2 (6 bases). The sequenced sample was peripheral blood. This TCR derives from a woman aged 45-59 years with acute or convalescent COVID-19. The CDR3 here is CASSTRLAGELFF. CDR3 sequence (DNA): TGTGCCAGCAGCACCCGACTAGCCGGGGAGCTGTTTTTT.